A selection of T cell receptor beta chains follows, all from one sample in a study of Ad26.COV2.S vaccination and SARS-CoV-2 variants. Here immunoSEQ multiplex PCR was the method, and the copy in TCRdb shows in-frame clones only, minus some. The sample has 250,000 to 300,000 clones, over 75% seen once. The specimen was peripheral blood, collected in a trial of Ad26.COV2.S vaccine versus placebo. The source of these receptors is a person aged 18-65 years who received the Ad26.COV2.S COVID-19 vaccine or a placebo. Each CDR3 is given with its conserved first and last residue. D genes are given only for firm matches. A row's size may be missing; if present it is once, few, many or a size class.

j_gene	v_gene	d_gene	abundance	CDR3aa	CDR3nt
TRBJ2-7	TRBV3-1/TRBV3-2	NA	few	CASSYPGSGPYEQYF	TGTGCCAGCAGCTACCCGGGTAGCGGACCCTACGAGCAGTACTTC
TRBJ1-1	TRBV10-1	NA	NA	CASNSHRNTEAFF	TGCGCCAGCAACTCACACAGGAACACTGAAGCTTTCTTT
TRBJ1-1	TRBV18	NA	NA	CASSPAQYTEAFF	TGTGCCAGCTCACCCGCCCAGTACACTGAAGCTTTCTTT
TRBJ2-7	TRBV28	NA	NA	CASSPPAGMGEQYF	TGTGCCAGCAGCCCGCCGGCAGGGATGGGGGAGCAGTACTTC
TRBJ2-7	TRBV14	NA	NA	CASSQSSGLWHEQYF	TGTGCCAGCAGCCAATCCTCAGGGTTGTGGCACGAGCAGTACTTC
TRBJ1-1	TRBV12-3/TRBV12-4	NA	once	CASSLGGNTEAFF	TGTGCCAGCAGCCTCGGCGGGAACACTGAAGCTTTCTTT
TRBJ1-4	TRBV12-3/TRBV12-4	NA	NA	CASSFEVEKLFF	TGTGCCAGCAGTTTCGAGGTTGAAAAACTGTTTTTT
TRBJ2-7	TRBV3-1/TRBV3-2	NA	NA	CASSQGGGRPSGEQYF	TGTGCCAGCAGCCAAGGGGGGGGCAGGCCTTCCGGCGAGCAGTACTTC
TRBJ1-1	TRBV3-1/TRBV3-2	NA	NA	CASSQESHTQAFF	TGTGCCAGCAGCCAAGAGAGTCACACACAAGCTTTCTTT
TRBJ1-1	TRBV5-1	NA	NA	CASSLREYGWDTEAFF	TGCGCCAGCAGCTTGCGGGAATACGGGTGGGACACTGAAGCTTTCTTT
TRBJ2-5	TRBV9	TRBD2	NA	CASTPGLAGGQETQYF	TGTGCCAGCACTCCGGGACTAGCGGGGGGCCAAGAGACCCAGTACTTC
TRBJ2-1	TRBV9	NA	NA	CASSVDGGSYNEQFF	TGTGCCAGCAGCGTAGATGGGGGTTCCTACAATGAGCAGTTCTTC
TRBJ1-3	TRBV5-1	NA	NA	CASSPAGVSGNTIYF	TGCGCCAGCAGCCCGGCGGGGGTCTCTGGAAACACCATATATTTT